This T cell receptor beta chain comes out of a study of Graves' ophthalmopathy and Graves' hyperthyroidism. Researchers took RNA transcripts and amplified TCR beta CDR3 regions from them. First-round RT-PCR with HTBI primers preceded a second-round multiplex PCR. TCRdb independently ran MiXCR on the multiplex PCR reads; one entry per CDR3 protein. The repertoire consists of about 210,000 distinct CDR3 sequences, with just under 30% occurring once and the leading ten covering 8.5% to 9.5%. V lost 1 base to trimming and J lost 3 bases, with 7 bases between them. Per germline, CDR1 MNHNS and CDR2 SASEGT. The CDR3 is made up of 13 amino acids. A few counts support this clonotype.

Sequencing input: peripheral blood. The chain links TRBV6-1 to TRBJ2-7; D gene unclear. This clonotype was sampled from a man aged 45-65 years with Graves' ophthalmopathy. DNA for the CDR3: TGTGCCAGCAGTGAAGGAAGAGTCTACGAGCAGTACTTC. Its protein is CASSEGRVYEQYF.